The T cell receptor beta chain under discussion was sequenced for a study of spatial heterogeneity in lung cancer. Study-wide results and limits: Tumor mutation count correlated with how many alpha and beta TCRs expanded intratumorally.

The germline CDR1 and CDR2 sequences are LNHDA and SQIVND (reference sequence). The V gene end was trimmed by 6 bases and the J gene end by 5 bases; junction bases not matched to a gene: 4. CDR3 length: 13 residues. Time point here: sample taken at primary tumor resection. Many counts were recorded for this clonotype. The antigen is not known. Being off target in a library aimed at alpha chains, this beta chain has a size of little meaning. TCRdb called the 5' RACE reads again in MiXCR, with one record for every CDR3 protein. The sample has 16,000 or so distinct CDR3 sequences, approximately 7% seen once.

This clonotype was obtained from a female donor with early-stage non-small cell lung cancer. Sequenced here: lung tumor tissue, sampled at surgery. The chain has TRBV19 and TRBJ1-5; the match to TRBD1 covers 7 bases. CDR3: CASSLTGDQPQHF. CDR3 sequence (DNA): TGTGCCAGTAGCCTTACAGGGGATCAGCCCCAGCATTTT.